The 18 T cell receptor beta chains listed next were all sequenced from one sample in a study of Graves' ophthalmopathy and Graves' hyperthyroidism. Investigators amplified TCR beta CDR3 regions from RNA transcripts. The library came from an HTBI-primed first-round RT-PCR and a second-round multiplex PCR. TCRdb itself ran the multiplex PCR reads through MiXCR, one entry per CDR3 protein. The profile shows about 620,000 distinct CDR3 sequences, over 20% of them singletons. Sample: peripheral blood. These receptors all come from a woman younger than 30 with stable Graves' hyperthyroidism. Some clones in this sample may be carry-over from other donors' samples.

The CDR3 DNA follows: TGTGCCATCAGTGAAAGCAGAGTTCCAGACGGGGAGCTGTTTTTT. Translated: CAISESRVPDGELFF. The chain has TRBV10-3 and TRBJ2-2; no reliable D call. This CDR3 contains 15 residues. The germline gives CDR1 ENHRY, CDR2 SYGVKD. The V end lost 3 bases, the J end lost 7 bases, and 15 bases lay between the germline ends.

This clonotype was detected ten times or more. This sequence joins TRBV2 and TRBJ1-1; D possibly corresponds to TRBD1 (6 bases). From germline, CDR1 is SNHLY and CDR2 FYNNEI. V lost 6 bases and J lost 4, with 18 bases in between. The CDR3 length is 15 residues. CDR3 sequence: CASRADLGGSTEAFF. CDR3 coding DNA: TGTGCCAGCAGAGCCGACCTAGGGGGAAGCACTGAAGCTTTCTTT.

This clonotype was seen repeatedly, ten times or more. V gene TRBV9 combines with J gene TRBJ2-5, with a weak D call TRBD1 (5 bases). V lost 0 bases to trimming and J lost 6 bases, with 9 bases between them. Germline loops: CDR1 SGDLS, CDR2 YYNGEE. The CDR3 runs to 13 residues. The CDR3 here is CASSVGDSQTQYF. The CDR3 nucleotides read TGTGCCAGCAGCGTAGGAGACAGCCAGACCCAGTACTTC.

This clonotype was seen repeatedly, ten times or more. This chain joins TRBV9 and TRBJ1-1, with 7 bases matching TRBD1. In germline, CDR1 is SGDLS, CDR2 YYNGEE. The CDR3 is made up of 14 amino acids. With 2 bases clipped from V and 3 bases from J, the junction kept 4 bases outside the gene matches. The CDR3 sequence is CASSVYRGDTEAFF. Written as DNA, the CDR3 is TGTGCCAGCAGCGTGTACAGGGGAGACACTGAAGCTTTCTTT.

Comment on this clonotype: Relative to the germline gene, one junction end is altered; a read error may explain this. This chain uses TRBV30 with TRBJ2-7; 7 positions match TRBD2. The CDR3 is 13 residues long. Germline V CDR1 and CDR2: GTSNPN, SVGIG (reference sequence). CDR3 coding DNA: TGTGCCTGGAGTGCCCGAGGGGCGGGGGTTCCGCACTTC. Translated, it gives CAWSARGAGVPHF.

Note on this clonotype: This CDR3 fails to terminate in the conserved phenylalanine or tryptophan, so it likely reflects a read error. This chain uses TRBV4-2 with TRBJ2-5, with 7 positions matching TRBD2. The germline CDR1 and CDR2 sequences are LGHNA and YNFKEQ. The CDR3 totals 16 residues. Losses at the gene ends were 3 bases for V and 4 bases for J; bases not matched to a gene: 11. The CDR3 DNA sequence: TGTGCCAGCAGCCAGGGCTTACCGGGACTATCAGAGACCCAGTACTCC. This translates into CASSQGLPGLSETQYS.

This clonotype was observed a handful of times. V gene TRBV5-1 combines with J gene TRBJ1-2, with 9 bases identical to TRBD1. With 5 bases clipped from V and 5 bases from J, the junction kept 4 bases outside the gene matches. From germline, CDR1 is SGHRS and CDR2 YFSETQ. The CDR3 loop spans 13 amino acids. In DNA form, the CDR3 reads TGCGCCAGCAGACAGGGGGCCGCGTATGGCTACACCTTC. It encodes CASRQGAAYGYTF.

This clonotype was counted many times. This chain joins TRBV19 and TRBJ2-5, with TRBD2 identical over 11 bases. This CDR3 has 16 residues. After removal of 5 bases from V and 3 bases from J, the junction contained 8 bases not matched to a gene. Germline CDR1 LNHDA, CDR2 SQIVND (reference sequence). CDR3 in amino acids: CASSDRPGLAEETQYF. Here the CDR3 DNA reads TGTGCCAGTAGTGACCGCCCGGGACTAGCGGAAGAGACCCAGTACTTC. Filled out from reference TRBV19 and TRBJ2-5, the complete variable domain reads DGGITQSPKYLFRKEGQNVTLSCEQNLNHDAMYWYRQDPGQGLRLIYYSQIVNDFQKGDIAEGYSVSREKKESFPLTVTSAQKNPTAFYLCASSDRPGLAEETQYFGPGTRLLVL.

In this sample, this clonotype turned up many times. This chain links TRBV7-9 with TRBJ1-1; 7 bases are a match to TRBD1. Trimming took 3 bases from V and 5 from J; bases not matched to a gene: 9. This CDR3 contains 15 residues. Germline CDR1 SEHNR, CDR2 FQNEAQ (reference sequence). CDR3 in DNA: TGTGCCAGCAGCTTCCCTAGGACAGGATGGACTGAAGCTTTCTTT. It translates to CASSFPRTGWTEAFF.

This clonotype came up many times. The chain joins TRBV7-6 to TRBJ1-1; 8 nucleotides agree with TRBD1. V dropped 5 bases and J dropped 3; count of bases not matched to a gene: 17. There are 18 residues in the CDR3. Germline V lookup: CDR1 SGHVS, CDR2 FNYEAQ. The CDR3, as DNA: TGTGCCAGCAGCCGCGACGACAAAGATCCAGGGGGCGACACTGAAGCTTTCTTT. Translating it yields CASSRDDKDPGGDTEAFF.

Ten or more counts support this clonotype. The chain has TRBV7-6 and TRBJ1-1, with D hard to call. The CDR3 is 13 amino acids. Deletions cut 5 bases from V and 8 bases from J, with 15 bases between. Germline CDR1 and CDR2: SGHVS and FNYEAQ. CDR3 nucleotide sequence: TGTGCCAGCAGCACCACCGCAGGAAGCGAAGCTTTCTTT. Translated, it gives CASSTTAGSEAFF.

This clonotype was counted only a few times. The rearrangement joins TRBV7-9 to TRBJ2-5, with 9 bases that match TRBD1. With 5 bases clipped from V and 6 bases from J, the junction kept 10 bases outside the gene matches. Per the germline V gene, CDR1 is SEHNR and CDR2 is FQNEAQ (reference sequence). The CDR3 is 15 residues long. CDR3 amino acids: CASSRDRALAQTQYF. The CDR3, as DNA: TGTGCCAGCAGCCGGGACAGGGCCCTTGCCCAGACCCAGTACTTC.

This clonotype has at least ten counts. CDR3 in amino acids: CASSSTGTGGDEQYF. CDR3 nucleotides: TGTGCCAGCAGCTCGACCGGGACAGGGGGCGATGAGCAGTACTTC. The chain has TRBV9 and TRBJ2-7; 12 nucleotides match TRBD1. The CDR3 contains 15 residues. After removal of 4 bases from V and 7 bases from J, the junction contained 9 bases not matched to a gene. Germline V gene data show CDR1 as SGDLS and CDR2 as YYNGEE.

CDR3 DNA sequence: TGCAGTGCTAGGCCGGGACAGCGCGACACTGAAGCTTTCTTT. Translated: CSARPGQRDTEAFF. J is TRBJ1-1 and V is TRBV20-1, with TRBD1 matching 7 bases. Germline CDR1 and CDR2: DFQATT and SNEGSKA (reference sequence). The CDR3 spans 14 residues. The junction had 7 bases not matched to a gene; V was cut back by 3 bases and J by 3 bases.

This clonotype was observed a handful of times. The rearrangement links TRBV19 to TRBJ1-5, with 7 bases identical to TRBD1. V shed 5 bases, J shed 3 bases, and the junction held 4 bases outside the gene matches. Germline values: CDR1 LNHDA, CDR2 SQIVND (reference sequence). The CDR3 contains 14 residues. The CDR3 reads CASSRDSYNQPQHF. CDR3 DNA: TGTGCCAGTAGTCGGGACAGCTACAATCAGCCCCAGCATTTT.

This clonotype was detected ten times or more. The chain couples TRBV15 to TRBJ2-2; weak D call: TRBD2 (6 bases). This CDR3 is 16 amino acids long. V was clipped by 0 bases and J by 4 bases, with 12 bases between them. Germline V gene data show CDR1 as LNHNV and CDR2 as YYDKDF (reference sequence). Here the CDR3 reads CATSRERGDITGELFF. As DNA, the CDR3 is TGTGCCACCAGCAGAGAGCGGGGTGATATCACCGGGGAGCTGTTTTTT.

This sequence joins TRBV2 and TRBJ1-1, with a weak D call TRBD1 (5 bases). The CDR3 is 15 amino acids. The germline CDR1 and CDR2 sequences are SNHLY and FYNNEI. With 0 bases removed from V and 0 bases from J, the gap between germline ends came to 8 bases. DNA for the CDR3: TGTGCCAGCAGTGAAGCGGCAGGGATGAACACTGAAGCTTTCTTT. Translation: CASSEAAGMNTEAFF.

The chain recombines TRBV7-3 with TRBJ1-2, with D possibly being TRBD1 (6 bases). The CDR3 length is 18 residues. Between the trimmed V and J ends, which lost 5 bases and 5 bases, there was a span of 27 bases. Germline CDR1 is SGHTA and CDR2 is FQGTGA. CDR3 loop: CASSPDRQASAICYGYTF. CDR3 nucleotide sequence: TGTGCCAGCAGCCCCGACCGACAGGCTTCGGCTATTTGTTATGGCTACACCTTC.